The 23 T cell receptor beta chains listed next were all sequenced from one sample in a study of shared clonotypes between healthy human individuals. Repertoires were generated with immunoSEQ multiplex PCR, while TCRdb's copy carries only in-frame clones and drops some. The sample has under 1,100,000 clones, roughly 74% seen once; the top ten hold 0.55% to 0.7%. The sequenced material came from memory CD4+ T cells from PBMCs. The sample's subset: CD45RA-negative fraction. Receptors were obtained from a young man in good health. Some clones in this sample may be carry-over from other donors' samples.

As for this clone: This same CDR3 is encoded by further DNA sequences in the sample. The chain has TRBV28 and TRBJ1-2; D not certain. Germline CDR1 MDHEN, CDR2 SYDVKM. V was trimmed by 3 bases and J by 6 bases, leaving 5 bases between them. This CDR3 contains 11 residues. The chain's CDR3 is CASSLRDGYTF. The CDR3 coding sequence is TGTGCCAGCAGTTTGAGAGATGGCTACACCTTC.

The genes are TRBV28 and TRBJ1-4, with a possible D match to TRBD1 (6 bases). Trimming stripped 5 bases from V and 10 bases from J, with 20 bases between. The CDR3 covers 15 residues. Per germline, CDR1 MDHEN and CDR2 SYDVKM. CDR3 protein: CASSGAGTFFRKLFF. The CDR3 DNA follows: TGTGCCAGCAGTGGAGCCGGGACATTTTTCCGAAAACTGTTTTTT.

CDR3 nucleotide sequence: TGCGCCAGCAGCCAGAGGGCCGGTCGCTACTCTGGGGCCAACGTCCTGACTTTC. Its translation: CASSQRAGRYSGANVLTF. J is TRBJ2-6 and V is TRBV4-3; maybe TRBD2 (5 bases). V lost 3 bases, J lost 0 bases, and 15 bases lay in between. This CDR3 is built from 18 residues. CDR1 LGHNA and CDR2 YSLEER come from the germline V gene.

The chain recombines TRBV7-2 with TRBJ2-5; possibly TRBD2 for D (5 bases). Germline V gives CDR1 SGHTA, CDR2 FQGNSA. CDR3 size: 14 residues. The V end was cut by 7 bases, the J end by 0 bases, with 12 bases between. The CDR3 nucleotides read TGTGCCAGCATTACCGAGCGGTACCAAGAGACCCAGTACTTC. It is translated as CASITERYQETQYF.

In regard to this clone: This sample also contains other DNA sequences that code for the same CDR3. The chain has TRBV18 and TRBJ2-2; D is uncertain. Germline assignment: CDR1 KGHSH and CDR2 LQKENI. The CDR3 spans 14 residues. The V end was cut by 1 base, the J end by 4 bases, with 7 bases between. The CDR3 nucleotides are TGTGCCAGCTCACCACGCCAAGGCACCGGGGAGCTGTTTTTT. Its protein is CASSPRQGTGELFF.

CDR3 sequence reads: CAWSSRGGQYF. DNA of the CDR3: TGTGCCTGGAGTAGTAGGGGCGGGCAGTACTTC. The chain joins TRBV30 to TRBJ2-7, with a possible D match to TRBD1 (5 bases). Trimming removed 2 bases from V and 9 bases from J, with 11 bases in between. The CDR3 loop spans 11 amino acids. Germline V lookup: CDR1 GTSNPN, CDR2 SVGIG (reference sequence).

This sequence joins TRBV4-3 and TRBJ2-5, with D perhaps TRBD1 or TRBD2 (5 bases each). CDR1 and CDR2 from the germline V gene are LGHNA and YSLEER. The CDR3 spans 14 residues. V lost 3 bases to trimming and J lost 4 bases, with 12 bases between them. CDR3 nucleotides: TGCGCCAGCAGCCAGGGGGTGAGGTCAGAGACCCAGTACTTC. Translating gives CASSQGVRSETQYF.

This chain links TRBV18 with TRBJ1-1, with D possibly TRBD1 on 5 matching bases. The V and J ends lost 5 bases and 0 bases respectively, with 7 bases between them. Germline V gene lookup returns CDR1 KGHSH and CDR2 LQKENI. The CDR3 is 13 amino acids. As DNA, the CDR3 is TGTGCCAGCTCATGGGACCTGAACACTGAAGCTTTCTTT. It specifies CASSWDLNTEAFF.

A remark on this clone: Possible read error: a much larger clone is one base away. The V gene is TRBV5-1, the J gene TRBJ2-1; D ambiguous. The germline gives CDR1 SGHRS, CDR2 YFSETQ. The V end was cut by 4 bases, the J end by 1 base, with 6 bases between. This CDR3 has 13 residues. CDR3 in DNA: TGCGCCAGCAGCGTGGGGTCCTACAATGAGCAGTTCTTC. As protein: CASSVGSYNEQFF. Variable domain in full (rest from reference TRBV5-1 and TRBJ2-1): KAGVTQTPRYLIKTRGQQVTLSCSPISGHRSVSWYQQTPGQGLQFLFEYFSETQRNKGNFPGRFSGRQFSNSRSEMNVSTLELGDSALYLCASSVGSYNEQFFGPGTRLTVL.

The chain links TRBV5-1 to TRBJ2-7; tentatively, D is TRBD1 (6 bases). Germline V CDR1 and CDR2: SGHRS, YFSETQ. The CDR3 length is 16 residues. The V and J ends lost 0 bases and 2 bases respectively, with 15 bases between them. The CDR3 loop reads CASSLGTGTRPYEQYF. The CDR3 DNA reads TGCGCCAGCAGCTTGGGGACCGGGACAAGGCCCTACGAGCAGTACTTC.

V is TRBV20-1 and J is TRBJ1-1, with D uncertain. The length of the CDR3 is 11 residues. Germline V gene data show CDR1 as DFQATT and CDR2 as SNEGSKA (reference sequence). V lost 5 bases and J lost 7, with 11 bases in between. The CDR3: CSAQRRDEAFF. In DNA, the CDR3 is TGCAGTGCTCAACGCCGGGATGAAGCTTTCTTT.

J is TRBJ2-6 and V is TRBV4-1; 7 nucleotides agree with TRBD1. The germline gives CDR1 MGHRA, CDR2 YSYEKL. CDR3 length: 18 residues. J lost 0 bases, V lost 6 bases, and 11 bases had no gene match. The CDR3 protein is CASRPLGQASSGANVLTF. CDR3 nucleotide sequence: TGCGCCAGCAGACCACTCGGACAGGCTTCCTCTGGGGCCAACGTCCTGACTTTC.

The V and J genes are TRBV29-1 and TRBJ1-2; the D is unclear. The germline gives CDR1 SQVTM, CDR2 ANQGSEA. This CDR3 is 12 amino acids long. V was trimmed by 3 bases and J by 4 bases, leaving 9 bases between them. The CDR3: CSVDLPGYGYTF. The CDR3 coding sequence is TGCAGCGTTGATCTGCCAGGCTATGGCTACACCTTC. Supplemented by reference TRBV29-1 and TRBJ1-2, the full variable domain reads SAVISQKPSRDICQRGTSLTIQCQVDSQVTMMFWYRQQPGQSLTLIATANQGSEATYESGFVIDKFPISRPNLTFSTLTVSNMSPEDSSIYLCSVDLPGYGYTFGSGTRLTVV.

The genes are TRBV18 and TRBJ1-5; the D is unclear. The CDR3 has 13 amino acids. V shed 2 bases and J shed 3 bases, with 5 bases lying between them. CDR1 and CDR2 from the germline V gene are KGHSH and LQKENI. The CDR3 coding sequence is TGTGCCAGCTCACCAGGGGACAATCAGCCCCAGCATTTT. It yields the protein CASSPGDNQPQHF.

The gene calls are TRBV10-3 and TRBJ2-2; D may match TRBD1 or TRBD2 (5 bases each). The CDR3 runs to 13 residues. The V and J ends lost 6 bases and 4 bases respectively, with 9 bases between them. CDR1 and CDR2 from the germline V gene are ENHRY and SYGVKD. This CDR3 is CAIRQRGTGELFF. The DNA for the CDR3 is TGTGCCATCAGGCAGAGGGGCACCGGGGAGCTGTTTTTT.

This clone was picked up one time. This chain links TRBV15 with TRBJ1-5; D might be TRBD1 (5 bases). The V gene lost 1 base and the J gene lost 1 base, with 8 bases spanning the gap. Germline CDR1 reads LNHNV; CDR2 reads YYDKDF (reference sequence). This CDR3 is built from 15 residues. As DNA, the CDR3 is TGTGCCACCAGCAGAGGAGGGGCGAGCAATCAGCCCCAGCATTTT. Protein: CATSRGGASNQPQHF. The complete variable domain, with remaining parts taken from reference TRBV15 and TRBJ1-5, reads DAMVIQNPRYQVTQFGKPVTLSCSQTLNHNVMYWYQQKSSQAPKLLFHYYDKDFNNEADTPDNFQSRRPNTSFCFLDIRSPGLGDTAMYLCATSRGGASNQPQHFGDGTRLSIL.

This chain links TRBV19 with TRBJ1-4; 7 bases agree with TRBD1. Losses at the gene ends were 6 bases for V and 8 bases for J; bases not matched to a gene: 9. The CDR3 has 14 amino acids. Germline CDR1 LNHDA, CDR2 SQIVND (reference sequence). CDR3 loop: CASRRTGGDEKLFF. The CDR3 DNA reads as TGTGCCAGTAGGAGGACAGGTGGAGACGAAAAACTGTTTTTT.

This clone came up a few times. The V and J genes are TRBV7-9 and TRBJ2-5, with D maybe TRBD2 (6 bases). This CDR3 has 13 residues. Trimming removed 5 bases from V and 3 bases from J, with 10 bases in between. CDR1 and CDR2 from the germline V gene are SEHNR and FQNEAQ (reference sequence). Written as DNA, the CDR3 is TGTGCCAGCAGCCCCGGGGGAAAAGAGACCCAGTACTTC. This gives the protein CASSPGGKETQYF.

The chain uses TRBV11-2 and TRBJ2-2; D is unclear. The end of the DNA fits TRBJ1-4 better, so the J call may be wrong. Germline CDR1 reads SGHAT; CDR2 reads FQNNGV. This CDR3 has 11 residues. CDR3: CASGVLRKLFF. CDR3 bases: TGTGCCAGCGGCGTTTTGAGAAAACTGTTTTTT.

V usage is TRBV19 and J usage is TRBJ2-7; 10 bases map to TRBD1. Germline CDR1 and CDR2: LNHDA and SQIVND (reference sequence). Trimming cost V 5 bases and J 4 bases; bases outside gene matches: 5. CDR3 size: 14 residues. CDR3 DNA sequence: TGTGCCAGTAGTCTCCGGGACAGGGGTTACGAGCAGTACTTC. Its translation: CASSLRDRGYEQYF.

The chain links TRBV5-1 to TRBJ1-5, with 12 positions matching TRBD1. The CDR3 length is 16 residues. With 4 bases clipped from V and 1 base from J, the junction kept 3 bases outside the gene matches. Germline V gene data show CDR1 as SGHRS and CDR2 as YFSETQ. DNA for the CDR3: TGCGCCAGCAGCCCAGGGACAGGGGGCAGCAATCAGCCCCAGCATTTT. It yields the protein CASSPGTGGSNQPQHF.

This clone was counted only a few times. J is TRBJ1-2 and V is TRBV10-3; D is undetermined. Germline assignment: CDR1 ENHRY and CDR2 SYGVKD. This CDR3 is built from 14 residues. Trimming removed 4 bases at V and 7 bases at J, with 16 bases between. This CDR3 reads CAISGETRGSGYTF. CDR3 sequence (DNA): TGTGCCATCAGTGGGGAGACACGAGGGTCTGGCTACACCTTC.

The CDR3 spells CASSPSITYEQYF. The CDR3 DNA follows: TGTGCCAGCTCACCATCGATCACCTACGAGCAGTACTTC. The chain links TRBV18 to TRBJ2-7; D not certain. The germline V gene has CDR1 KGHSH and CDR2 LQKENI. The CDR3 sequence is 13 residues long. Trimming removed 2 bases at V and 2 bases at J, with 7 bases between.